This entry lists 14 T cell receptor beta chains sequenced from one sample in a study of Graves' ophthalmopathy and Graves' hyperthyroidism. The sequenced template was RNA, covering the TCR beta CDR3 region. RT-PCR in the first round used HTBI primers; a second-round multiplex PCR followed. A single record per CDR3 protein comes from TCRdb applying MiXCR to the multiplex PCR reads. The sample yields roughly 600,000 distinct CDR3 sequences, roughly 40% seen once. Sequencing input: peripheral blood or thyroid tissue (not recorded which). These receptors all stem from an adult man with Graves' hyperthyroidism.

V usage is TRBV2 and J usage is TRBJ2-2; 8 bases match TRBD2. The ends lost 6 bases at V and 6 bases at J; junction bases unmatched: 3. CDR3 length: 13 amino acids. Per the germline V gene, CDR1 is SNHLY and CDR2 is FYNNEI. DNA for the CDR3: TGTGCCAGCAGCGGGGGGGGACCCGGGGAGCTGTTTTTT. Its protein product is CASSGGGPGELFF.

The chain uses TRBV29-1 and TRBJ2-7; 7 nucleotides align to TRBD2. The J call may be wrong; the DNA end is better matched by TRBJ2-1. Germline V CDR1 and CDR2: SQVTM, ANQGSEA. The CDR3 consists of 13 residues. The CDR3 nucleotides are TGCAGCGTTGGGCGGGAGACGGGCAATGAGCAGTTCTTC. It is translated as CSVGRETGNEQFF.

This clonotype has a count of ten or more. J is TRBJ2-6 and V is TRBV12-3 or TRBV12-4; weak D call: TRBD2 (6 bases). The CDR3 has 15 amino acids. V was cut by 8 bases and J by 0 bases, with 11 bases left in between. Here the CDR3 DNA reads TGTGCCAGCGGGCCCGGGGGCTCTGGGGCCAACGTCCTGACTTTC. Translation gives CASGPGGSGANVLTF.

Comments on this clonotype: A read error may account for a junction end that differs from germline. The V and J genes are TRBV7-9 and TRBJ2-2; a possible D gene is TRBD2 (6 bases). This CDR3 spans 17 amino acids. From germline, CDR1 is SEHNR and CDR2 FQNEAQ (reference sequence). The CDR3: CASSLDPTRANTGGLFF. The DNA for the CDR3 is TGTGCCAGCAGCTTAGACCCGACTAGAGCGAACACCGGGGGGCTGTTTTTT. Together with reference TRBV7-9 and TRBJ2-2, the CDR3 gives the full variable domain: DTGVSQNPRHKITKRGQNVTFRCDPISEHNRLYWYRQTLGQGPEFLTYFQNEAQLEKSRLLSDRFSAERPKGSFSTLEIQRTEQGDSAMYLCASSLDPTRANTGGLFFGEGSRLTVL.

The CDR3 region has the DNA TGTGCCAGCATGAGGGGGAGGGACACTGAAGCTTTCTTT. This sequence encodes CASMRGRDTEAFF. This chain joins TRBV27 and TRBJ1-1; the D gene is possibly TRBD1 (6 bases). This CDR3 region has 13 residues. From germline, CDR1 is MNHEY and CDR2 SMNVEV (reference sequence). Trimming shortened V by 7 bases and J by 3 bases, and 12 bases separated the two germline ends.

The V call is TRBV2, the J call TRBJ1-2, with TRBD1 matching 8 bases. This CDR3 has 17 amino acids. From germline, CDR1 is SNHLY and CDR2 FYNNEI. V shed 1 base and J 4 bases; nucleotides not matched to a gene: 11. The CDR3 nucleotides are TGTGCCAGCAGTGAAGAGGACAGGGAGGTTAGTCGCTATGGCTACACCTTC. As protein: CASSEEDREVSRYGYTF.

The genes are TRBV7-9 and TRBJ1-1; 8 bases match TRBD1. This CDR3 contains 15 residues. Losses at the gene ends were 0 bases for V and 5 bases for J; bases not matched to a gene: 5. Per germline, CDR1 SEHNR and CDR2 FQNEAQ (reference sequence). CDR3 sequence: CASSLATGGITEAFF. The CDR3 bases are TGTGCCAGCAGCTTAGCAACAGGGGGTATAACTGAAGCTTTCTTT.

The chain employs TRBV5-1 and TRBJ1-4; 9 bases line up with TRBD1. This CDR3 contains 14 residues. Trimming took 6 bases from V and 7 from J; bases not matched to a gene: 7. Germline V gene sequence: CDR1 SGHRS, CDR2 YFSETQ. In DNA form, the CDR3 reads TGCGCCAGCACCCAGGACAGGGGAACTGAAAAACTGTTTTTT. Translated: CASTQDRGTEKLFF.

This clonotype has at least ten counts. The CDR3 reads CASSYPETQYF. In DNA, the CDR3 is TGTGCCAGCAGTTATCCGGAGACCCAGTACTTC. The V and J genes are TRBV6-2 or TRBV6-3 and TRBJ2-5; no clear D. The CDR3 spans 11 residues. Trimming left V 3 bases short and J 5 bases short, with 4 bases between. CDR1 MNHEY and CDR2 SVGEGT come from the germline V gene.

There are a few counts of this clonotype. V gene TRBV19 combines with J gene TRBJ2-5, with D perhaps matching TRBD2 (6 bases). Germline V lookup: CDR1 LNHDA, CDR2 SQIVND (reference sequence). The CDR3 extends over 13 amino acids. Trimming left V 5 bases short and J 7 bases short, with 14 bases between. This chain's CDR3 is CASSVSGPRTQYF. The DNA for the CDR3 is TGTGCCAGTAGTGTTAGCGGCCCGCGGACCCAGTACTTC. Full variable domain (outside the CDR3, taken from reference TRBV19 and TRBJ2-5): DGGITQSPKYLFRKEGQNVTLSCEQNLNHDAMYWYRQDPGQGLRLIYYSQIVNDFQKGDIAEGYSVSREKKESFPLTVTSAQKNPTAFYLCASSVSGPRTQYFGPGTRLLVL.

This clonotype was detected a few times. The chain has TRBV2 and TRBJ2-5; D uncertain. V lost 7 bases to trimming and J lost 4 bases, with 10 bases between them. The CDR3 totals 12 residues. Germline CDR1 is SNHLY and CDR2 is FYNNEI. The CDR3 loop reads CASNELGETQYF. CDR3 DNA sequence: TGTGCCAGCAACGAATTAGGAGAGACCCAGTACTTC.

For this clonotype: An end of the junction does not agree with germline; a read error may underlie this. The chain combines TRBV11-3 with TRBJ2-7; 10 positions agree with TRBD1. Looked up from germline, CDR1 is SGHNT and CDR2 is YENEEA. This CDR3 is built from 14 residues. CDR3 coding DNA: TGTGCCAGCAGTGAGGGACAGGGGCCCTACGGGCAGTACTTC. Protein product: CASSEGQGPYGQYF.

For this clonotype: A read error may account for a junction end that differs from germline. The rearrangement joins TRBV9 to TRBJ1-6; D gene ambiguous. This CDR3 spans 14 amino acids. CDR1 is SGDLS, CDR2 YYNGEE, per germline. This CDR3 reads CASSVRSENSLLHF. CDR3 sequence (DNA): TGTGCCAGCAGCGTGAGGTCGGAGAACTCACTCCTCCACTTT.

Concerning this clonotype itself: This may arise from a read error, as a much more abundant clone is one base away. The chain has TRBV20-1 and TRBJ2-2; 10 nucleotides align to TRBD1. CDR3 length: 15 residues. Germline V gene lookup returns CDR1 DFQATT and CDR2 SNEGSKA (reference sequence). The CDR3 DNA sequence: TGCAGTGCTGGATCGGGGACAGGGGAAGACGGGGAGCTGCTTTTT. This encodes CSAGSGTGEDGELLF.